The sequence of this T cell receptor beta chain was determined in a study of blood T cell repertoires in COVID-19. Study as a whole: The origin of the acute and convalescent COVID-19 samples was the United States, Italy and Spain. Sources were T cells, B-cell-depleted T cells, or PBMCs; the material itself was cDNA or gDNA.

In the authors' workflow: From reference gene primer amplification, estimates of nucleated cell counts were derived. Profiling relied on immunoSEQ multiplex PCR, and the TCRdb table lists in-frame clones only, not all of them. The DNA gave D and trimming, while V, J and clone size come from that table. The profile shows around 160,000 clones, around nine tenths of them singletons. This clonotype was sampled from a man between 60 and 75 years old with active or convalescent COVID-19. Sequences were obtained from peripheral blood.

The CDR3 DNA is TGTGCCTGGAGTGTGAACCTAGGGGATGGAGCTTTCTTT. This encodes CAWSVNLGDGAFF. This rearrangement joins TRBV30 to TRBJ1-1; D is possibly TRBD1 (5 bases). Germline V gene sequence: CDR1 GTSNPN, CDR2 SVGIG (reference sequence). This CDR3 is 13 amino acids long. V lost 0 bases and J lost 10, with 15 bases in between. Based on the CDR3 plus reference TRBV30 and TRBJ1-1, the full variable domain is SQTIHQWPATLVQPVGSPLSLECTVEGTSNPNLYWYRQAAGRGLQLLFYSVGIGQISSEVPQNLSASRPQDRQFILSSKKLLLSDSGFYLCAWSVNLGDGAFFGQGTRLTVV.